This passage covers 32 T cell receptor beta chains from one sample sequenced in a study of radiation and T cells in renal cell carcinoma. The time point is: blood 4 weeks post-SBRT, at nephrectomy. The treatment here: 15 Gy SBRT to primary tumor, nephrectomy 4 weeks later. Repertoires were generated with immunoSEQ multiplex PCR, while TCRdb's copy carries only in-frame clones and drops some. Of fewer than 200,000 clones in the sample, about nine tenths were seen once. The sequenced sample was blood, obtained from a patient whose treatment included radiotherapy and nephrectomy. The receptor source for this set is a woman between 50 and 59 years old with renal cell carcinoma.

This clone was seen just once. The chain uses TRBV5-8 and TRBJ2-7; TRBD2 might be the D (6 bases). Between the trimmed V and J ends, which lost 7 bases and 2 bases, there was a span of 13 bases. Germline V gene sequence: CDR1 SGHTS, CDR2 YDEGEE. This CDR3 has 13 residues. CDR3: CASRNWGAYEQYF. DNA for the CDR3: TGTGCCAGCCGCAATTGGGGGGCCTACGAGCAGTACTTC.

The chain recombines TRBV18 with TRBJ1-1; unclear D gene. The CDR3 runs 11 residues. The ends were cut back, 4 bases at V and 3 bases at J, with 3 bases in the middle. Per the germline V gene, CDR1 is KGHSH and CDR2 is LQKENI. In DNA form, the CDR3 reads TGTGCCAGCTCACGCGACACTGAAGCTTTCTTT. This translates into CASSRDTEAFF.

This clone was found a few times. The chain is built from TRBV4-1 and TRBJ1-1; D is ambiguous. Germline lookup yields CDR1 MGHRA and CDR2 YSYEKL. The CDR3 is 13 residues long. V was cut by 3 bases and J by 3 bases, with 8 bases left in between. In DNA form, the CDR3 reads TGCGCCAGCAGCCAGTGGACGGACACTGAAGCTTTCTTT. It is translated as CASSQWTDTEAFF.

The V and J genes are TRBV9 and TRBJ2-2; 16 bases map to TRBD2. The CDR3 is made up of 19 amino acids. Germline values: CDR1 SGDLS, CDR2 YYNGEE. J gave up 7 bases and V 0 bases, and 9 bases lay outside the gene matches. In DNA, the CDR3 is TGTGCCAGCAGCGTAGCTCCGGGACTAGCGGGGGGGCCCGGCGGGGAGCTGTTTTTT. Encoded protein: CASSVAPGLAGGPGGELFF. The full variable domain, completed using reference TRBV9 and TRBJ2-2, is DSGVTQTPKHLITATGQRVTLRCSPRSGDLSVYWYQQSLDQGLQFLIQYYNGEERAKGNILERFSAQQFPDLHSELNLSSLELGDSALYFCASSVAPGLAGGPGGELFFGEGSRLTVL.

The V call is TRBV18, the J call TRBJ2-2; 8 positions match TRBD1. The length of the CDR3 is 18 residues. V lost 2 bases to trimming and J lost 1 base; unmatched junction nucleotides: 9. Germline V CDR1 and CDR2: KGHSH, LQKENI. The CDR3 loop reads CASSPRTGGKVNTGELFF. The CDR3 nucleotides are TGTGCCAGCTCACCAAGAACAGGGGGGAAGGTGAACACCGGGGAGCTGTTTTTT.

This clone occurred once. J is TRBJ2-3 and V is TRBV4-1; D is ambiguous. The V end lost 4 bases, the J end lost 3 bases, and 5 bases lay between the germline ends. Germline V gene sequence: CDR1 MGHRA, CDR2 YSYEKL. The CDR3 runs to 12 residues. CDR3 amino acids: CASSPRTDTQYF. The CDR3 region has the DNA TGCGCCAGCAGCCCCCGGACAGATACGCAGTATTTT.

V is TRBV4-2 and J is TRBJ2-3; a possible D gene is TRBD2 (6 bases). Germline CDR1 and CDR2: LGHNA and YNFKEQ. The CDR3 runs 17 residues. V shed 4 bases and J shed 2 bases, with 19 bases lying between them. The CDR3 spells CASSRVSAGPATDTQYF. CDR3 bases: TGTGCCAGCAGCCGAGTATCAGCGGGTCCCGCCACAGATACGCAGTATTTT.

The chain has TRBV10-3 and TRBJ1-1; 8 nucleotides agree with TRBD1. V gave up 10 bases and J gave up 8 bases; unmatched junction bases: 3. In germline, CDR1 is ENHRY, CDR2 SYGVKD. The CDR3 extends over 10 amino acids. CDR3: CATRQGEAFF. The CDR3 nucleotides are TGTGCCACTCGACAGGGGGAAGCTTTCTTT.

This sequence joins TRBV13 and TRBJ1-3; no definite D call. Deletions cut 5 bases from V and 4 bases from J, with 15 bases between. The V gene's germline CDR1 is PRHDT and CDR2 FYEKMQ (reference sequence). The CDR3 extends over 15 amino acids. CDR3 sequence reads: CASSQREGQGNTIYF. CDR3 DNA sequence: TGTGCCAGCAGCCAAAGGGAGGGTCAAGGAAACACCATATATTTT.

The CDR3 DNA reads as TGTGCCAGTAGTGGGGGGACAGGGCGGATAGCTGAAGCTTTCTTT. Protein: CASSGGTGRIAEAFF. The chain carries TRBV19 and TRBJ1-1; TRBD1 matches 9 bases. V shed 5 bases, J shed 6 bases, and the junction held 10 bases outside the gene matches. This CDR3 contains 15 residues. Germline-derived CDR1 and CDR2 are LNHDA and SQIVND (reference sequence).

The J gene is TRBJ1-5, the V gene TRBV6-1, with TRBD1 matching over 7 bases. V gave up 2 bases and J gave up 5 bases; unmatched junction bases: 6. The germline gives CDR1 MNHNS, CDR2 SASEGT. This CDR3 has 15 residues. The chain's CDR3 is CASSENRGPYQPQHF. CDR3 sequence (DNA): TGTGCCAGCAGTGAAAACAGGGGCCCTTATCAGCCCCAGCATTTT.

CDR3 amino acids: CASSSRTFEQYF. The CDR3 DNA reads as TGTGCCAGCAGCTCCCGGACTTTCGAGCAGTACTTC. V and J are TRBV7-9 and TRBJ2-7, with D possibly being TRBD2 (5 bases). The CDR3 extends over 12 amino acids. Between the trimmed V and J ends, which lost 4 bases and 6 bases, there was a span of 10 bases. Germline loops: CDR1 SEHNR, CDR2 FQNEAQ (reference sequence).

A note on this clone: Other DNA variants within this sample encode the same CDR3. The rearrangement joins TRBV11-3 to TRBJ2-2; 7 nucleotides agree with TRBD1. In germline, CDR1 is SGHNT, CDR2 YENEEA. The V and J ends lost 3 bases and 2 bases, in that order; junction bases with no gene match: 3. There are 15 residues in the CDR3. This chain's CDR3 is CASSLGQTNTGELFF. The CDR3 DNA follows: TGTGCCAGCAGCTTGGGACAGACTAACACCGGGGAGCTGTTTTTT.

The chain employs TRBV2 and TRBJ2-3; unclear D gene. Germline V gene sequence: CDR1 SNHLY, CDR2 FYNNEI. V lost 8 bases and J lost 5, with 8 bases in between. The CDR3 is made up of 11 amino acids. The CDR3 DNA sequence: TGTGCCAGCTCTTACCTAGATACGCAGTATTTT. Translation: CASSYLDTQYF.

V and J are TRBV19 and TRBJ1-2, with TRBD1 matching 11 bases. V was pared by 5 bases and J by 0 bases, with 8 bases of the junction left unmatched. Germline V gene sequence: CDR1 LNHDA, CDR2 SQIVND (reference sequence). The CDR3 runs 17 residues. CDR3 nucleotide sequence: TGTGCCAGTAGTCCTGGGACAGGGGGAAGAGCTAACTATGGCTACACCTTC. It is translated as CASSPGTGGRANYGYTF.

As to this clone: Different DNA sequences within this sample yield the same CDR3. The J gene is TRBJ1-1, the V gene TRBV19, with TRBD1 matching 7 bases. With V trimmed by 9 bases and J by 2 bases, 6 bases remained unmatched. Germline V CDR1 and CDR2: LNHDA, SQIVND (reference sequence). This CDR3 comprises 13 residues. CDR3 sequence (DNA): TGTGCCAGCTCCGGGACAGTTAACACTGAAGCTTTCTTT. It yields the protein CASSGTVNTEAFF.

This clone was picked up a small number of times. The chain employs TRBV11-2 and TRBJ1-6; D unclear. Trimming took 3 bases from V and 5 from J, leaving 8 bases between them. The CDR3 spans 14 residues. Germline V gene lookup returns CDR1 SGHAT and CDR2 FQNNGV. The CDR3 DNA follows: TGTGCCAGCAGCTTCCCCAGGCATAATTCACCCCTCCACTTT. Its protein product is CASSFPRHNSPLHF.

CDR3 protein: CASSRQRGETQYF. The DNA for the CDR3 is TGTGCCAGCAGCCGACAAAGGGGAGAGACCCAGTACTTC. This chain links TRBV7-9 with TRBJ2-5, with TRBD1 as a possible D gene (5 bases). V was cut by 5 bases and J by 4 bases, with 11 bases left in between. The CDR3 contains 13 residues. Germline V gene sequence: CDR1 SEHNR, CDR2 FQNEAQ (reference sequence). The whole variable domain, filled in from reference TRBV7-9 and TRBJ2-5, reads DTGVSQNPRHKITKRGQNVTFRCDPISEHNRLYWYRQTLGQGPEFLTYFQNEAQLEKSRLLSDRFSAERPKGSFSTLEIQRTEQGDSAMYLCASSRQRGETQYFGPGTRLLVL.

The chain links TRBV19 to TRBJ2-6, with no clear D. The CDR3 covers 18 residues. CDR1 is LNHDA, CDR2 SQIVND, per germline (reference sequence). V was pared by 5 bases and J by 0 bases, with 17 bases between. The CDR3 spells CASSLTTGTHSGANVLTF. The CDR3 DNA sequence: TGTGCCAGTAGTCTTACGACGGGCACGCACTCTGGGGCCAACGTCCTGACTTTC.

The chain links TRBV5-1 to TRBJ1-1; D gene ambiguous. Trimming removed 4 bases at V and 1 base at J, with 11 bases between. The germline CDR1 and CDR2 sequences are SGHRS and YFSETQ. This CDR3 is built from 14 residues. CDR3 residues: CASSRLTGNTEAFF. The CDR3 coding sequence is TGCGCCAGCAGCAGACTGACGGGGAACACTGAAGCTTTCTTT.

Remarks on this clone: Other nucleotide sequences in the sample specify the same CDR3. The V and J genes are TRBV19 and TRBJ2-7; the match to TRBD2 covers 8 bases. Germline V gene data show CDR1 as LNHDA and CDR2 as SQIVND (reference sequence). The CDR3 is 14 residues long. J lost 4 bases, V lost 3 bases, and 5 bases had no gene match. CDR3 in DNA: TGTGCCAGTAGTATTCAGCGGGGGACTTACGAGCAGTACTTC. This gives the protein CASSIQRGTYEQYF.

The gene calls are TRBV9 and TRBJ2-1; D is possibly TRBD2 (7 bases). V dropped 0 bases and J dropped 4 bases, with 11 bases sitting between them. CDR3 length equals 15 residues. CDR1 SGDLS and CDR2 YYNGEE come from the germline V gene. CDR3 bases: TGTGCCAGCAGCGTAGGAGGGGGGGTGTACAATGAGCAGTTCTTC. As protein: CASSVGGGVYNEQFF.

The chain recombines TRBV18 with TRBJ2-3, with D possibly TRBD1 on 6 matching bases. The CDR3 runs 14 residues. Trimming took 6 bases from V and 7 from J, leaving 17 bases between them. Germline CDR1 and CDR2: KGHSH and LQKENI. The chain's CDR3 is CASSLDYRENTQYF. CDR3 nucleotides: TGTGCCAGCTCGCTAGATTACAGGGAAAATACGCAGTATTTT.

This clone was detected only once. The chain employs TRBV12-5 and TRBJ2-7, with D maybe TRBD1 (6 bases). The germline V and J ends were trimmed by 3 bases and 4 bases, with 19 bases remaining between them. Looked up from germline, CDR1 is LGHNT and CDR2 is FRNRAP. The CDR3 is 16 residues long. This CDR3 is CASGFGIQGPRYEQYF. As DNA, the CDR3 is TGTGCTAGTGGTTTCGGAATCCAGGGGCCTCGGTACGAGCAGTACTTC.

The J gene is TRBJ1-1, the V gene TRBV5-1, with D hard to call. Trimming pared 4 bases from V and 1 base from J, leaving 8 bases between. This CDR3 is built from 13 residues. Germline V gives CDR1 SGHRS, CDR2 YFSETQ. The CDR3 bases are TGCGCCAGCAGCCCCAACAAGAACACTGAAGCTTTCTTT. The encoded protein is CASSPNKNTEAFF.

The chain joins TRBV19 to TRBJ2-1, with D tentatively TRBD1 (6 bases). Germline-derived CDR1 and CDR2 are LNHDA and SQIVND (reference sequence). Trimming stripped 3 bases from V and 6 bases from J, with 9 bases between. This CDR3 is built from 13 residues. The CDR3 sequence is CASSILQGNEQFF. In DNA, the CDR3 is TGTGCCAGTAGTATTCTACAGGGCAATGAGCAGTTCTTC.

This clone was recorded only once. The chain joins TRBV6-1 to TRBJ2-5, with TRBD2 as a possible D gene (5 bases). The CDR3 extends over 15 amino acids. V dropped 3 bases and J dropped 5 bases, with 16 bases sitting between them. Germline CDR1 reads MNHNS; CDR2 reads SASEGT. The CDR3 loop is CASSENLAGDETQYF. As DNA, the CDR3 is TGTGCCAGCAGTGAGAACCTAGCTGGCGATGAGACCCAGTACTTC.

This clone was seen once. The rearrangement joins TRBV5-4 to TRBJ2-3; 8 positions agree with TRBD2. The length of the CDR3 is 18 residues. The junction had 17 bases not matched to a gene; V was cut back by 4 bases and J by 4 bases. In germline, CDR1 is SGHNT, CDR2 YYREEE (reference sequence). This CDR3 is CASSQGGTGGRFADTQYF. The CDR3 DNA sequence: TGTGCCAGCAGCCAAGGGGGAACAGGCGGGAGGTTCGCAGATACGCAGTATTTT.

J is TRBJ1-4 and V is TRBV5-1; D perhaps matches TRBD1 (6 bases). V was pared by 1 base and J by 5 bases, with 15 bases between. The CDR3 sequence is 16 residues long. Germline V CDR1 and CDR2: SGHRS, YFSETQ. CDR3 bases: TGCGCCAGCAGCTTGACTGGGGGACAACAGAATGAAAAACTGTTTTTT. Protein sequence: CASSLTGGQQNEKLFF.

This clone showed up just a few times. The chain recombines TRBV6-6 with TRBJ1-3; D not resolved. The CDR3 totals 13 residues. The V end lost 7 bases, the J end lost 7 bases, and 14 bases lay between the germline ends. Germline-derived CDR1 and CDR2 are MNHNY and SVGAGI (reference sequence). The CDR3 protein is CASNEVEGNTIYF. The CDR3 region has the DNA TGTGCCAGCAACGAAGTGGAAGGGAACACCATATATTTT.

The chain couples TRBV7-8 to TRBJ1-3; 7 positions match TRBD1. The CDR3 is 15 amino acids. V lost 5 bases and J lost 0; bases outside the gene matches: 4. CDR1 SGHVS and CDR2 FQNEAQ come from the germline V gene. CDR3 loop: CASSITGVSGNTIYF. The CDR3 DNA reads as TGTGCCAGCAGCATTACAGGGGTCTCTGGAAACACCATATATTTT.

The chain combines TRBV15 with TRBJ2-1; D not certain. The CDR3 is 15 amino acids. Germline CDR1 LNHNV, CDR2 YYDKDF (reference sequence). Trimming took off 5 bases at V and 2 bases at J, with 13 bases between the two ends. For the CDR3, the DNA is TGTGCCACCAGCGGGATTTATGGAGCCTACAATGAGCAGTTCTTC. Its translation is CATSGIYGAYNEQFF.